In its sample, the clone carrying this T cell receptor (beta chain) was seen many times. Antigen unknown. Criteria for exclusion of patients were uncontrolled infection, other autoimmune disease, pregnancy or lactation. RNA transcripts provided the source from which TCR beta CDR3 regions were amplified. The HTBI primer set was used in a first-round RT-PCR of the TCR CDR3. TCRdb independently ran MiXCR on the multiplex PCR reads; one entry per CDR3 protein. The sample gives under 250,000 distinct CDR3 sequences, roughly 22% of which show up once; approximately 32% is in the top ten. The CDR3 totals 12 residues. Germline CDR1 SEHNR, CDR2 FQNEAQ (reference sequence). Trimming pared 7 bases from V and 6 bases from J, leaving 13 bases between. This sample was taken from a study of T cells in Graves' hyperthyroidism and ophthalmopathy. Study details: Peripheral blood samples were taken at initial diagnosis, prior to any treatment. Study-wide results and limits: Before onset, ophthalmopathy was predicted by the model a median approximately 6.5 months earlier. Blood also showed most of the thyroid clonotypes that were expanded above 0.001.

The source of this sequence is a woman in her thirties or forties with Graves' ophthalmopathy. The sample consisted of blood. This chain connects TRBV7-9 to TRBJ2-7; tentatively, D is TRBD1 (6 bases). The CDR3 nucleotides are TGTGCCAGCACCAAGACAGGCGCCGAGCAGTACTTC. Protein: CASTKTGAEQYF.